This is a list of T cell receptor beta chains from one sample in a study of cytomegalovirus exposure and HLA in healthy donors. The method was immunoSEQ multiplex PCR; TCRdb's version includes in-frame clones alone and lacks a portion of them. The sample lists 150,000 to 200,000 clones; about 80% were seen once. Sequenced input: PBMCs. The receptors stem from a female donor in good health and CMV-seronegative. Each CDR3 is given with its conserved first and last residue. The D gene is left open where the match is weak. Expanded clones get a size class; other rows say once, few or many, or leave the size out.

V	D	size	J	DNA	CDR3
TRBV5-1	TRBD1	-	TRBJ2-7	TGCGCCAGCAGCTTGGGAACAGGGGCCCATCTTATTTACGAGCAGTACTTC	CASSLGTGAHLIYEQYF
TRBV5-1	TRBD1	-	TRBJ2-2	TGCGCCAGCAGCTTGGGAGCGGGACAGGGATCCACCGGGGAGCTGTTTTTT	CASSLGAGQGSTGELFF
TRBV21-1	-	-	TRBJ1-2	TGTGCCAGCAGCCCCCGTTTGTACTATGGCTACACCTTC	CASSPRLYYGYTF
TRBV18	-	-	TRBJ1-2	TGTGCCAGCTCACCGCCCGAGGGACATCTCTATGGCTACACCTTC	CASSPPEGHLYGYTF
TRBV5-1	TRBD1	-	TRBJ1-2	TGCGCCAGCAGCTCCCAGGGGGCCCAGGCTGGCTACACCTTC	CASSSQGAQAGYTF
TRBV27	TRBD1	-	TRBJ1-2	TGTGCCAGCAGACTGACAGGGTACCATGGCTACACCTTC	CASRLTGYHGYTF
TRBV30	-	-	TRBJ1-1	TGTGCCTGGACCTTGGGCATTTTGGGCACTGAAGCTTTCTTT	CAWTLGILGTEAFF
TRBV5-1	TRBD2	-	TRBJ2-3	TGCGCCAGCAGCTTGCTAGCGGGCCTCACAGATACGCAGTATTTT	CASSLLAGLTDTQYF
TRBV7-9	TRBD1	-	TRBJ2-7	TGTGCCAGCAGCGGACGGGACAGCTCCTACGAGCAGTACTTC	CASSGRDSSYEQYF
TRBV6-5	TRBD1	-	TRBJ1-2	TGTGCCAGCAGTTACTCTAGGACAGGGCGAACCTATGGCTACACCTTC	CASSYSRTGRTYGYTF
TRBV7-2	TRBD2	-	TRBJ2-7	TGTGCCAGCAGCCCTAGACTAGCTCCGATTCCTTACGAGCAGTACTTC	CASSPRLAPIPYEQYF
TRBV7-9	TRBD1	-	TRBJ1-2	TGTGCCAGCAGCTTAGCGGGGGGACAGCTCGAACTCGGCTACACCTTC	CASSLAGGQLELGYTF
TRBV5-4	TRBD1	-	TRBJ2-7	TGTGCCAGCAGCTTGGGGACAGGGGAGCAGTACTTC	CASSLGTGEQYF
TRBV5-1	TRBD1	-	TRBJ1-1	TGCGCCAGCAGCTTGGAAGGGACAGGGACGGGCACTGAAGCTTTCTTT	CASSLEGTGTGTEAFF
TRBV4-1	TRBD2	once	TRBJ2-3	TGCGCCAGCAGCCAGAAAGGGACTAGCGGGAGTTCAGATACGCAGTATTTT	CASSQKGTSGSSDTQYF
TRBV2	TRBD1	-	TRBJ1-2	TGTGCCAGCAGCCCCGACAGGGTGTGGGATAATGGCTACACCTTC	CASSPDRVWDNGYTF
TRBV7-8	TRBD2	-	TRBJ2-3	TGTGCCAGCAGCTTACTGAGTGGCGGGGGAAGGACAGATACGCAGTATTTT	CASSLLSGGGRTDTQYF
TRBV6-1	-	-	TRBJ1-1	TGTGCCAGCAGTGATTTATGGGGAGCGAACACTGAAGCTTTCTTT	CASSDLWGANTEAFF
TRBV6-1	-	-	TRBJ1-2	TGTGCCAGCAGCACGAGGACAGTGCTCTATGGCTACACCTTC	CASSTRTVLYGYTF
TRBV13	-	-	TRBJ2-7	TGTGCCAGCAGCCGCCTGGGGGCCTTCAACGAGCAGTACTTC	CASSRLGAFNEQYF
TRBV6-5	-	-	TRBJ1-5	TGTGCCAGCAGTTCGGGAGGATCCCCTTGGCCCCAGCATTTT	CASSSGGSPWPQHF
TRBV2	-	-	TRBJ1-2	TGTGCCAGCGATGATGTAATAGGGAGCTTTGTCGGGGACTATGGCTACACCTTC	CASDDVIGSFVGDYGYTF
TRBV7-9	TRBD1	few	TRBJ2-2	TGTGCCAGCAGCCTACCCCATGGGACAGGGGCGCTGAACACCGGGGAGCTGTTTTTT	CASSLPHGTGALNTGELFF
TRBV5-6	-	-	TRBJ1-5	TGTGCCAGCAGCTTCGGGGGGCTGGGCAATCAGCCCCAGCATTTT	CASSFGGLGNQPQHF
TRBV28	-	-	TRBJ1-5	TGTGCCAGCAGTTTGGACAGCCATCAGCCCCAGCATTTT	CASSLDSHQPQHF
TRBV5-1	-	-	TRBJ2-3	TGCGCCAGCAGCTTGACCACAGCAGGTAGTGGTACAGATACGCAGTATTTT	CASSLTTAGSGTDTQYF
TRBV5-1	-	-	TRBJ2-1	TGCGCCAGCAGCTTGGGGACTACCTCCTACAATGAGCAGTTCTTC	CASSLGTTSYNEQFF
TRBV25-1	-	-	TRBJ2-2	TGTGCCAGCAGTGAATTACAGAGCCGTTTTCACCGGGGAGCTGTTTTT	CASSELQSRFHRGAVF
TRBV15	-	once	TRBJ2-1	TGTGCCACCAGCAGAGATTTTAGACAGGAGCAGTTCTTC	CATSRDFRQEQFF
TRBV2	-	few	TRBJ1-2	TGTGCCAGCATAGATCCTTCTAACTATGGCTACACCTTC	CASIDPSNYGYTF
TRBV11-2	TRBD1	-	TRBJ1-4	TGTGCCAGCAGCCTCCACGGGACAGGGTGGGAAAAACTGTTTTTT	CASSLHGTGWEKLFF
TRBV14	-	-	TRBJ2-3	TGTGCCAGCAGCCAAGATCTCGGGAGCGGCACAGATACGCAGTATTTT	CASSQDLGSGTDTQYF
TRBV5-1	-	-	TRBJ1-1	TGCGCCAGCAGCTCTACAGGAGACACTGAAGCTTTCTTT	CASSSTGDTEAFF
TRBV30	-	-	TRBJ1-6	TGTGCCTGGAGTGGAAGAGCAGGGGCAAATTCACCCCTCCACTTT	CAWSGRAGANSPLHF
TRBV5-4	TRBD2	-	TRBJ2-5	TGTGCCAGCAGCTCCGGACTCCCGGGGGGGGTAGAGACCCAGTACTTC	CASSSGLPGGVETQYF
TRBV7-9	TRBD2	-	TRBJ2-1	TGTGCCAGCAGCTTAGTGAGCGGGGGGGCTAGTGAGCAGTTCTTC	CASSLVSGGASEQFF
TRBV4-1	TRBD1	-	TRBJ2-3	TGCGCCAGCAGCCAGGGAGAGGGGGCTAGGGGGCTAACAGATACGCAGTATTTT	CASSQGEGARGLTDTQYF
TRBV4-2	TRBD2	-	TRBJ2-7	TGTGCCAGCAGCCAAGATGGTAAAGCGGGAGGGATCGTGTACGAGCAGTACTTC	CASSQDGKAGGIVYEQYF
TRBV7-9	TRBD2	-	TRBJ2-1	TGTGCCAGCAGCTCGCTAGCGGGAACTCCGTTCTTC	CASSSLAGTPFF
TRBV5-6	TRBD1	-	TRBJ1-2	TGTGCCAGCAGTTCGGACAGGGGAGATGGCTACACCTTC	CASSSDRGDGYTF
TRBV18	TRBD1	-	TRBJ1-1	TGTGCCAGCTCACCCGGGACAGGCCGACACACTGAAGCTTTCTTT	CASSPGTGRHTEAFF
TRBV15	-	-	TRBJ1-4	TGTGCCACCAGTTGGGGCCCAACTAATGAAAAACTGTTTTTT	CATSWGPTNEKLFF
TRBV7-9	TRBD1	-	TRBJ2-7	TGTGCCAGCAGCTTTACAGGGGGTACCGGTAAAACCTACGAGCAGTACTTC	CASSFTGGTGKTYEQYF
TRBV7-9	-	-	TRBJ2-7	TGTGCCAGCGGGAGGGGGGGTAGCGACGAGCAGTACTTC	CASGRGGSDEQYF
TRBV7-9	-	-	TRBJ1-6	TGTGCCAGCAGCGCCACAGGGATGGGGGGGTCACCCCTCCACTTT	CASSATGMGGSPLHF
TRBV2	-	-	TRBJ2-1	TGTGCCAGCAGGGAGTACAATGAGCAGTTCTTC	CASREYNEQFF
TRBV29-1	-	once	TRBJ1-2	TGCAGCGCAGGTCCGCAGGTCGGCTACACCTTC	CSAGPQVGYTF
TRBV5-1	-	-	TRBJ2-1	TGCGCCAGCAGCTTGGCGTTGGAGCGTGAGCAGCTCTTC	CASSLALEREQLF
TRBV30	-	-	TRBJ2-1	TGTGCCTGGAGTGTATCAGCGGGCGTCTACAATGAGCAGTTCTTC	CAWSVSAGVYNEQFF
TRBV18	-	once	TRBJ2-7	TGTGCCAGCTCACCTTCACAGGGTCCCTACGAGCAGTACTTC	CASSPSQGPYEQYF
TRBV9	-	-	TRBJ1-1	TGTGCCAGCAGCGTAGAATATGGCAGTCCCGAAGCTTTCTTT	CASSVEYGSPEAFF
TRBV6-1	-	few	TRBJ2-6	TGTGCCAGTGTCGAGGGTGGGGCCAACGTCCTGACTTTC	CASVEGGANVLTF
TRBV11-2	-	-	TRBJ2-1	TGTGCCAGCAGCTTAGATCGCAATGAGCAGTTCTTC	CASSLDRNEQFF